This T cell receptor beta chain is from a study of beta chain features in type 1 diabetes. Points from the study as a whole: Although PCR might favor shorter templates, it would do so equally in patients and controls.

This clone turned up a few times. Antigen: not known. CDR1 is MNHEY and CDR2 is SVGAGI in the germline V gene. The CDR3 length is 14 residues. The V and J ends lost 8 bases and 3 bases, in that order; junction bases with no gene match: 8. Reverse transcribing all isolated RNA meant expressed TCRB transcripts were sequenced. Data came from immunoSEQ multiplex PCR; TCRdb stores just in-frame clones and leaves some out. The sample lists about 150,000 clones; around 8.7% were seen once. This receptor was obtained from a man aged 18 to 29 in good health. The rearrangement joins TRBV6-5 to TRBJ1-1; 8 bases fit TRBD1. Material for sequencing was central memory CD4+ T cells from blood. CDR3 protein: CASAPTGVYTEAFF. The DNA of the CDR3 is TGTGCCAGCGCACCGACAGGGGTATACACTGAAGCTTTCTTT.